The 11 T cell receptor beta chains below were found in one sample sequenced in a study of post-analysis software for immune sequencing data. General observations from the study: When patients were compared with controls, about five TRBV segments were more frequent, TRBV5-6, TRBV5-1 and TRBV20-1 among them.

The antigens of these receptors remain unknown. Unique molecular identifiers tagged the TCR beta cDNA libraries. TCRdb reprocessed the PCR reads via MiXCR and lists one record per CDR3 protein. The profile shows about 820,000 distinct CDR3 sequences, roughly 58% of them singletons. Sequencing was done on a sample of blood. The receptors derive from a girl aged 5 to 17 with multiple sclerosis.

This chain joins TRBV14 and TRBJ2-7; weak D call: TRBD2 (6 bases). The assigned J gene may be wrong: the sequence end matches TRBJ2-5 better. Germline-derived CDR1 and CDR2 are SGHDN and FVKESK. The length of the CDR3 is 15 residues. Here the CDR3 DNA reads TGTGCCAGCAGCCAATCGTCGGGAGTTAGGGAGACCCAGTACTTC. This encodes CASSQSSGVRETQYF.

This chain links TRBV7-8 with TRBJ2-7, with 12 bases identical to TRBD2. J was trimmed by 3 bases and V by 1 base; bases with no gene match: 10. Germline CDR1 SGHVS, CDR2 FQNEAQ. The CDR3 totals 18 residues. DNA for the CDR3: TGTGCCAGCAGCTTAGAACTAGCGGGAGGAGTGTTTAACTACGAGCAGTACTTC. Translated: CASSLELAGGVFNYEQYF.

The chain combines TRBV10-3 with TRBJ2-1; D may be TRBD2 (6 bases). CDR1 and CDR2 (germline): ENHRY, SYGVKD. V shed 0 bases and J shed 2 bases, with 11 bases lying between them. This CDR3 has 16 amino acids. The CDR3 here is CAISESKRRAYNEQFF. The DNA for the CDR3 is TGTGCCATCAGTGAGTCAAAGCGGAGGGCCTACAATGAGCAGTTCTTC.

The gene calls are TRBV18 and TRBJ1-5; D gene unclear. The CDR3 contains 14 residues. Germline values: CDR1 KGHSH, CDR2 LQKENI. V was clipped by 2 bases and J by 3 bases, with 8 bases between them. DNA of the CDR3: TGTGCCAGCTCACCATGGGCATCCAATCAGCCCCAGCATTTT. Amino acids: CASSPWASNQPQHF.

This clonotype was recorded many times. The V call is TRBV7-8, the J call TRBJ2-7, with 8 bases identical to TRBD1. The CDR3 is 17 amino acids. V dropped 1 base and J dropped 2; count of bases not matched to a gene: 10. Germline CDR1 is SGHVS and CDR2 is FQNEAQ. Here the CDR3 reads CASSLGILAGGPYEQYF. CDR3 nucleotide sequence: TGTGCCAGCAGCTTAGGAATCCTCGCAGGGGGCCCCTACGAGCAGTACTTC.

This chain uses TRBV10-3 with TRBJ2-1; TRBD2 aligns across 11 bases. CDR1 and CDR2 (germline): ENHRY, SYGVKD. Germline trimming cut 3 bases from V and 2 bases from J; bases unmatched to any gene: 3. This CDR3 spans 16 amino acids. Here the CDR3 reads CAISDFSGGAYNEQFF. As DNA, the CDR3 is TGTGCCATCAGTGACTTTAGCGGGGGGGCCTACAATGAGCAGTTCTTC.

The rearrangement joins TRBV27 to TRBJ2-2; D may be TRBD1 or TRBD2 (5 bases each). The CDR3 runs 14 residues. Trimming shortened V by 7 bases and J by 4 bases, and 13 bases separated the two germline ends. CDR1 is MNHEY and CDR2 is SMNVEV in the germline V gene (reference sequence). Here the CDR3 reads CASTLGAGTGELFF. The CDR3, as DNA: TGTGCCAGCACCCTAGGGGCGGGCACCGGGGAGCTGTTTTTT.

The chain recombines TRBV3-1 with TRBJ1-5; 7 nucleotides agree with TRBD1. J lost 4 bases, V lost 2 bases, and 8 bases had no gene match. Looked up from germline, CDR1 is LGHDT and CDR2 is YNNKEL (reference sequence). The CDR3 covers 16 residues. For the CDR3, the DNA is TGTGCCAGCAGCCAATCCCCAGGGGGATGGAATCAGCCCCAGCATTTT. It yields the protein CASSQSPGGWNQPQHF.

The chain links TRBV29-1 to TRBJ2-7, with a possible D match to TRBD1 (5 bases). The V gene lost 7 bases and the J gene lost 2 bases, with 15 bases spanning the gap. CDR1 and CDR2 from the germline V gene are SQVTM and ANQGSEA. The CDR3 runs 13 residues. The CDR3 nucleotides are TGCAGCGCTTGGGGCAGAAGGACCTACGAGCAGTACTTC. This sequence encodes CSAWGRRTYEQYF.

V and J are TRBV5-1 and TRBJ2-1; TRBD1 matches 8 bases. The V gene end was trimmed by 4 bases and the J gene end by 6 bases; junction bases not matched to a gene: 6. This CDR3 has 14 amino acids. The germline V gene has CDR1 SGHRS and CDR2 YFSETQ. The DNA for the CDR3 is TGCGCCAGCAGCGCCGGACAGGGTGGCAATGAGCAGTTCTTC. Its translation is CASSAGQGGNEQFF. Full variable domain (outside the CDR3, taken from reference TRBV5-1 and TRBJ2-1): KAGVTQTPRYLIKTRGQQVTLSCSPISGHRSVSWYQQTPGQGLQFLFEYFSETQRNKGNFPGRFSGRQFSNSRSEMNVSTLELGDSALYLCASSAGQGGNEQFFGPGTRLTVL.

This chain joins TRBV4-1 and TRBJ2-1; TRBD2 aligns across 8 bases. CDR3 length: 15 amino acids. Germline V lookup: CDR1 MGHRA, CDR2 YSYEKL. J gave up 6 bases and V 6 bases, and 10 bases lay outside the gene matches. The CDR3 reads CASRPPGLVSNEQFF. As DNA, the CDR3 is TGCGCCAGCAGACCGCCGGGACTAGTGAGCAATGAGCAGTTCTTC.